This T cell receptor (beta chain) was sequenced during a study of blood T cell repertoires in COVID-19. Authors' methods: Amplifying reference gene primers gave estimates of nucleated cell counts. Assay: immunoSEQ multiplex PCR; the TCRdb copy retains only in-frame clones and omits some. The V and J calls and clone size were taken over from that table, and D and trimming were inferred from the DNA. The sample has about 250,000 clones, approximately 88% seen once. Followed longitudinally, the Seattle patients had been enrolled during active infection. The V end was cut by 3 bases, the J end by 3 bases, with 8 bases between. Germline-derived CDR1 and CDR2 are SGHVS and FQNEAQ. The CDR3 sequence is 13 residues long.

What was sequenced was peripheral blood. The gene calls are TRBV7-8 and TRBJ1-1; D remains unclear. This clonotype originated in a woman aged 30 to 39 with COVID-19, enrolled during active disease. The CDR3 bases are TGTGCCAGCAGCTTCAAGAGGGACACTGAAGCTTTCTTT. Protein sequence: CASSFKRDTEAFF.